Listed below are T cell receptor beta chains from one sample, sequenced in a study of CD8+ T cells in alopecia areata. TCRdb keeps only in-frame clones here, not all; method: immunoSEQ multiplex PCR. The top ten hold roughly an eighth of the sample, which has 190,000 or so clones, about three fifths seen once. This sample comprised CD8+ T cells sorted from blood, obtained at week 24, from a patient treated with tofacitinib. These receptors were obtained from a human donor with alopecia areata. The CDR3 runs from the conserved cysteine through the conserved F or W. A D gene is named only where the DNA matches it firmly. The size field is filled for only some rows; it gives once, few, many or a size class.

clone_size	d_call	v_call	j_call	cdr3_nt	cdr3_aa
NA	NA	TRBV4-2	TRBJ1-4	TGTGCCAGCACCACCAGGTTTGGTGCTAATGAAAAACTGTTTTTT	CASTTRFGANEKLFF
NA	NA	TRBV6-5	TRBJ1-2	TGTGCCAGCAGTCCCGGACAGTTAGCCCCCTATGGCTACACCTTC	CASSPGQLAPYGYTF
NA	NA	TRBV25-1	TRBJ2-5	TGTGCCAGCAGCTGGCGACTCTTACCTGAAGAGACCCAGTACTTC	CASSWRLLPEETQYF
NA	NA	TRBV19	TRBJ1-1	TGTGCCAGTAGTATGTCGGTCCGGGTTAACACTGAAGCTTTCTTT	CASSMSVRVNTEAFF
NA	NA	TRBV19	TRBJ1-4	TGTGCCAGTAGTACCCCACAGGGAGAGGGTGAAAAACTGTTTTTT	CASSTPQGEGEKLFF
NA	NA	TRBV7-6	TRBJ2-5	TGTGCCAGCAGCTTAGACAAGACCCGGGTTTCGGAAGAGACCCAGTACTTC	CASSLDKTRVSEETQYF
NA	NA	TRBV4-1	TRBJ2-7	TGCGCCAGCAGCGTAGGGACACCAAACGAGCAGTACTTC	CASSVGTPNEQYF
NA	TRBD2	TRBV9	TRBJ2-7	TGTGCCAGCAGCGCGGGGGGGCTTAGTGCCGAGCAGTACTTC	CASSAGGLSAEQYF
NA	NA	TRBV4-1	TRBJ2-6	TGCGCCAGCAGCCAAGTCGTGAACTCTGGGGCCAACGTCCTGACTTTC	CASSQVVNSGANVLTF
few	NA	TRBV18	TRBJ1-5	TGTGCCAGCTCACCATACGGGCGCAATCAGCCCCAGCATTTT	CASSPYGRNQPQHF
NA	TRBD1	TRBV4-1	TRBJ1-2	TGCGCCAGCAGCCAAGAAGATACAGGGGGCTGGTATGGCTACACCTTC	CASSQEDTGGWYGYTF
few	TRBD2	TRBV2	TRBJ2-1	TGTGCCAGCAGGACCCCGGGAGGCGGGGGAGTCAATGAGCAGTTCTTC	CASRTPGGGGVNEQFF
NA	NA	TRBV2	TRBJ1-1	TGTGCCAGCAGTGACAGTGAAGCTTTCTTT	CASSDSEAFF
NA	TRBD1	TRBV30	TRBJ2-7	TGTGCCTGGAGTGTACATCTGGGGACAGGGGGCTATGCCGAGCAGTACTTC	CAWSVHLGTGGYAEQYF
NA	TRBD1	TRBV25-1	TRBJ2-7	TGTGCCAGCAGCCAGGGGGAATACGAGCAGTACTTC	CASSQGEYEQYF
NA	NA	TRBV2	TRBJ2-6	TGTGCCAGCAGGGATCCCGGGGCCAACGTCCTGACTTTC	CASRDPGANVLTF
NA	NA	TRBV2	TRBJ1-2	TGTGCCAGCAGTGGTTTGGGTCGTAATGGCACCTTC	CASSGLGRNGTF
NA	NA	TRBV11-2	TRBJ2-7	TGTGCCAGCAGCTCACAGGGATACGAGCAGTACTTC	CASSSQGYEQYF
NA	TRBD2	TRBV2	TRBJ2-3	TGTGCCAGCACTAGCGGGGACACAGATACGCAGTATTTT	CASTSGDTDTQYF
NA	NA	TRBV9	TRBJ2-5	TGTGCCAGCAGCGTATCCCCCTGGGCTGGACGGGAGACCCAGTACTTC	CASSVSPWAGRETQYF
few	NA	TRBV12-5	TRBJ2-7	TGTGCTAGTGGTTTGGTAGAGGGAGCGGACGAGCAGTACTTC	CASGLVEGADEQYF
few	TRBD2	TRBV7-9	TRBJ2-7	TGTGCCAGCAGCTCGAAGCGGGGGGGCCTCTACGAGCAGTACTTC	CASSSKRGGLYEQYF
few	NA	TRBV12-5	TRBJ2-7	TGTGCTAGTGGTCCCATCTACGAGCAGTACTTC	CASGPIYEQYF
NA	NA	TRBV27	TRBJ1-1	TGTGCCAGCCGTCGGAACACTGAAGCTTTCTTT	CASRRNTEAFF
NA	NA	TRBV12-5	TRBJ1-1	TGTGCTAGTGGTTTCCCACCTTTCTTT	CASGFPPFF
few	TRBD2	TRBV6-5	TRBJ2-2	TGTGCCAGCAGTACGGGGGGAGCCGGGGAGCTGTTTTTT	CASSTGGAGELFF
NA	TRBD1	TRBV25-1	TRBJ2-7	TGTGCCAGCAACCCAGGGGGATACGAGCAGTACTTC	CASNPGGYEQYF
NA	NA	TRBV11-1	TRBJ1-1	TGTGCCAGCAGCTTAGGCGGAATTGAAGCTTTCTTT	CASSLGGIEAFF
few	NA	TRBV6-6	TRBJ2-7	TGTGCCAGCAGGACCAACTACGAGCAGTACTTC	CASRTNYEQYF
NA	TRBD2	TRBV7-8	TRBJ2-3	TGTGCCAGCAGCTTAGTGGTTCAGGTTAGCGGGGCCGGTCGAACGCAGTATTTT	CASSLVVQVSGAGRTQYF
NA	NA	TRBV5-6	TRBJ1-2	TGTGCCAGCAGCTTGGGGACAGCCTATGGCTACACCTTC	CASSLGTAYGYTF
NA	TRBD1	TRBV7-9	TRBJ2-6	TGTGCCAGCAGCTCTAGATCCACGGACAGGGCCTCTGGGGCCAACGTCCTGACTTTC	CASSSRSTDRASGANVLTF